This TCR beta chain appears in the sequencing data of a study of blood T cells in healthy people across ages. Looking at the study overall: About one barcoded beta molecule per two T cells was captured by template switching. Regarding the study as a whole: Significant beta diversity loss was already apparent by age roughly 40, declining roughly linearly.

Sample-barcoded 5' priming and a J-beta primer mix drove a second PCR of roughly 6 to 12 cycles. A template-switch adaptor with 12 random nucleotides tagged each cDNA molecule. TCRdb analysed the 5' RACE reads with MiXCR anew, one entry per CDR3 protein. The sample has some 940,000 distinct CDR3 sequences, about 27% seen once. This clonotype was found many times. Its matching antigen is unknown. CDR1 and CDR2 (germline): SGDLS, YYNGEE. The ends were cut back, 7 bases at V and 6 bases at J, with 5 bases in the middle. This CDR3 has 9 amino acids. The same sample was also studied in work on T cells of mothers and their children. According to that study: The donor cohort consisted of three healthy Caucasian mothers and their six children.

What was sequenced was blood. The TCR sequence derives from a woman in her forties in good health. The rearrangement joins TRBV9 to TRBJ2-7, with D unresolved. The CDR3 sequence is CASYPEQYF. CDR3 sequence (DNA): TGTGCCAGCTACCCCGAGCAGTACTTC.